This T cell receptor beta chain is from a study of T cell repertoires in aging, cancer and after chemotherapy. Overall study: Approximately 9 million TCR reads made up the full dataset. Study outcomes and limitations: In hematological cancer patients, infiltrated lymphoid organs may have impaired thymic emigration or peripheral T cell expansion. In each cancer cohort, median generation probability increased across chemotherapy, suggesting thymic output rebounded.

TCR beta rearrangements were amplified from peripheral blood genomic DNA. TRB rearrangements spanning V, D and J were amplified using mixed TRB-A/B primers. TCRdb re-analysed the multiplex PCR reads in MiXCR, keeping a single row per CDR3 protein. The sample contains some 9,000 distinct CDR3 sequences, around a quarter of which appear only once. On this clonotype itself: The antigen is not known.

Sequenced input: blood. The sequence was obtained from a human donor with a blood cancer.

CDR3 bases: TGTGCCTGGAGAGCTTGGGACCCTCGATGGGAACCCCTCCACTTT. This gives the protein CAWRAWDPRWEPLHF. The chain has TRBV30 and TRBJ1-6; perhaps TRBD1 as D (5 bases). The CDR3 totals 15 residues. CDR1 and CDR2 from the germline V gene are GTSNPN and SVGIG (reference sequence). Trimming left V 3 bases short and J 12 bases short, with 21 bases between.